This entry lists 26 T cell receptor beta chains sequenced from one sample in a study of shared clonotypes between healthy human individuals. Some clones are missing from TCRdb's copy, which holds only in-frame ones; the method was immunoSEQ multiplex PCR. The repertoire holds over a million clones, with approximately 96% as singletons. Material for sequencing was naive CD4+ T cells sorted from blood. The sample's subset: CD45RA+ positively selected. The receptors come from a young man in good health.

The rearrangement joins TRBV7-9 to TRBJ1-1, with a tentative D call TRBD1 (6 bases). V lost 8 bases, J lost 0 bases, and 16 bases lay in between. The CDR3 consists of 15 residues. Germline loops: CDR1 SEHNR, CDR2 FQNEAQ (reference sequence). CDR3 DNA sequence: TGTGCCAGCGGGGGGCGGAAGGGGCTGAACACTGAAGCTTTCTTT. It yields the protein CASGGRKGLNTEAFF.

With regard to this clone: The same CDR3 arises from other DNA sequences in this sample as well. The genes are TRBV28 and TRBJ2-7, with D perhaps TRBD1 or TRBD2 (6 bases each). The CDR3 loop spans 15 amino acids. The V end was cut by 2 bases, the J end by 0 bases, with 11 bases between. CDR1 MDHEN and CDR2 SYDVKM come from the germline V gene. The CDR3: CASSLGGQGSYEQYF. The CDR3 bases are TGTGCCAGCAGTTTAGGGGGGCAGGGCTCCTACGAGCAGTACTTC.

This rearrangement joins TRBV9 to TRBJ2-2, with TRBD1 as a possible D gene (7 bases). The germline V and J ends were trimmed by 4 bases and 4 bases, with 14 bases remaining between them. The CDR3 covers 15 residues. The germline V gene has CDR1 SGDLS and CDR2 YYNGEE. CDR3 sequence (DNA): TGTGCCAGCAGCAGGGGGCGGGAAAGCACCGGGGAGCTGTTTTTT. Amino acid sequence: CASSRGRESTGELFF.

In its sample, this clone was seen once. The CDR3 region is CASSPRQSGELFF. CDR3 DNA sequence: TGTGCCAGCAGCCCGCGACAGTCCGGGGAGCTGTTTTTT. The gene calls are TRBV11-2 and TRBJ2-2; D is possibly TRBD1 (5 bases). Per germline, CDR1 SGHAT and CDR2 FQNNGV. This CDR3 contains 13 residues. Trimming pared 5 bases from V and 6 bases from J, leaving 10 bases between. The full variable domain, completed using reference TRBV11-2 and TRBJ2-2, is EAGVAQSPRYKIIEKRQSVAFWCNPISGHATLYWYQQILGQGPKLLIQFQNNGVVDDSQLPKDRFSAERLKGVDSTLKIQPAKLEDSAVYLCASSPRQSGELFFGEGSRLTVL.

The table lists this clone with a count of one. The chain is built from TRBV28 and TRBJ2-4; tentatively, D is TRBD2 (6 bases). Germline V gene lookup returns CDR1 MDHEN and CDR2 SYDVKM. V was cut by 7 bases and J by 1 base, with 11 bases left in between. The CDR3 contains 14 residues. The CDR3 coding sequence is TGTGCCAGCAAGGAGGGTTGGGCCAAAAACATTCAGTACTTC. It encodes CASKEGWAKNIQYF.

This chain joins TRBV5-4 and TRBJ1-2; tentative D call: TRBD1 (5 bases). Germline V lookup: CDR1 SGHNT, CDR2 YYREEE (reference sequence). With 4 bases removed from V and 0 bases from J, the gap between germline ends came to 13 bases. This CDR3 contains 15 residues. The CDR3 coding sequence is TGTGCCAGCAGCCCCGAGGGGACCACTAACTATGGCTACACCTTC. This gives the protein CASSPEGTTNYGYTF. Full variable domain (missing parts from reference TRBV5-4 and TRBJ1-2): ETGVTQSPTHLIKTRGQQVTLRCSSQSGHNTVSWYQQALGQGPQFIFQYYREEENGRGNFPPRFSGLQFPNYSSELNVNALELDDSALYLCASSPEGTTNYGYTFGSGTRLTVV.

This chain connects TRBV9 to TRBJ2-3, with 14 bases matching TRBD2. Unmatched junction bases numbered 10, after V lost 4 bases and J lost 0 bases. Per the germline V gene, CDR1 is SGDLS and CDR2 is YYNGEE. This CDR3 region has 19 residues. The chain's CDR3 is CASSLGGTSGGSSTDTQYF. In DNA form, the CDR3 reads TGTGCCAGCAGCCTGGGCGGGACTAGCGGGGGATCTAGCACAGATACGCAGTATTTT. The variable domain in full, completed from reference TRBV9 and TRBJ2-3, reads DSGVTQTPKHLITATGQRVTLRCSPRSGDLSVYWYQQSLDQGLQFLIQYYNGEERAKGNILERFSAQQFPDLHSELNLSSLELGDSALYFCASSLGGTSGGSSTDTQYFGPGTRLTVL.

This chain links TRBV18 with TRBJ2-1, with a weak D call TRBD1 (6 bases). CDR1 and CDR2 from the germline V gene are KGHSH and LQKENI. V was clipped by 5 bases and J by 0 bases, with 11 bases between them. The CDR3 is 15 residues long. The CDR3 loop is CASSANRVSYNEQFF. CDR3 coding DNA: TGTGCCAGCTCAGCAAACAGGGTCTCCTACAATGAGCAGTTCTTC. The whole variable domain, remainder taken from reference TRBV18 and TRBJ2-1, is NAGVMQNPRHLVRRRGQEARLRCSPMKGHSHVYWYRQLPEEGLKFMVYLQKENIIDESGMPKERFSAEFPKEGPSILRIQQVVRGDSAAYFCASSANRVSYNEQFFGPGTRLTVL.

V and J are TRBV2 and TRBJ2-1, with D perhaps matching TRBD2 (6 bases). CDR3 length: 15 residues. Per the germline V gene, CDR1 is SNHLY and CDR2 is FYNNEI. Trimming took off 4 bases at V and 5 bases at J, with 15 bases between the two ends. As DNA, the CDR3 is TGTGCCAGCAGTGCCTTAGCGGCGGGCCACAATGAGCAGTTCTTC. This gives the protein CASSALAAGHNEQFF.

The gene calls are TRBV5-4 and TRBJ2-2, with D unresolved. CDR1 and CDR2 from the germline V gene are SGHNT and YYREEE (reference sequence). V lost 1 base, J lost 0 bases, and 10 bases lay in between. The CDR3 covers 16 residues. The CDR3 sequence: CASSLKLTANTGELFF. As DNA, the CDR3 is TGTGCCAGCAGCTTGAAGTTAACCGCGAACACCGGGGAGCTGTTTTTT.

The J gene is TRBJ2-2, the V gene TRBV13, with unresolved D. CDR1 and CDR2 (germline): PRHDT, FYEKMQ (reference sequence). V dropped 2 bases and J dropped 2 bases, with 21 bases sitting between them. There are 19 residues in the CDR3. CDR3 sequence (DNA): TGTGCCAGCAGCTTAAGATATCGCCGACTTGCCCTTAACACCGGGGAGCTGTTTTTT. This encodes CASSLRYRRLALNTGELFF.

The chain employs TRBV2 and TRBJ1-1, with a tentative D call TRBD1 (6 bases). Trimming removed 6 bases from V and 0 bases from J, with 8 bases in between. CDR1 and CDR2 from the germline V gene are SNHLY and FYNNEI. CDR3 length: 13 amino acids. The CDR3 reads CASRGTLNTEAFF. As DNA, the CDR3 is TGTGCCAGCAGGGGGACACTGAACACTGAAGCTTTCTTT.

The CDR3 here is CASSQVALTGEQYF. CDR3 nucleotides: TGCGCCAGCAGCCAAGTCGCTCTCACCGGAGAGCAGTACTTC. J is TRBJ2-7 and V is TRBV4-1; D is unclear. Trimming removed 1 base from V and 7 bases from J, with 14 bases in between. Germline-derived CDR1 and CDR2 are MGHRA and YSYEKL. This CDR3 region has 14 residues.

This chain connects TRBV5-1 to TRBJ2-7; 8 bases line up with TRBD2. V lost 4 bases, J lost 6 bases, and 12 bases stayed unmatched. The CDR3 runs to 15 residues. Germline V gene sequence: CDR1 SGHRS, CDR2 YFSETQ. Written as DNA, the CDR3 is TGCGCCAGCAGCCCCCACTCACCGGGAGGGTCCGAGCAGTACTTC. Translated, it gives CASSPHSPGGSEQYF. Combining the CDR3 with reference TRBV5-1 and TRBJ2-7 gives the whole variable domain KAGVTQTPRYLIKTRGQQVTLSCSPISGHRSVSWYQQTPGQGLQFLFEYFSETQRNKGNFPGRFSGRQFSNSRSEMNVSTLELGDSALYLCASSPHSPGGSEQYFGPGTRLTVT.

V usage is TRBV5-6 and J usage is TRBJ2-2; 10 nucleotides match TRBD2. The germline V gene encodes CDR1 SGHDT and CDR2 YYEEEE. J gave up 4 bases and V 0 bases, and 3 bases lay outside the gene matches. The CDR3 totals 16 residues. CDR3 amino acids: CASSLELAGFTGELFF. The DNA for the CDR3 is TGTGCCAGCAGCTTGGAACTAGCGGGATTCACCGGGGAGCTGTTTTTT. The full variable domain, rest sourced from reference TRBV5-6 and TRBJ2-2, is DAGVTQSPTHLIKTRGQQVTLRCSPKSGHDTVSWYQQALGQGPQFIFQYYEEEERQRGNFPDRFSGHQFPNYSSELNVNALLLGDSALYLCASSLELAGFTGELFFGEGSRLTVL.

This clone showed up just once. The chain joins TRBV6-6 to TRBJ2-3; D is possibly TRBD1 (5 bases). The CDR3 extends over 14 amino acids. Germline loops: CDR1 MNHNY, CDR2 SVGAGI (reference sequence). The V end was cut by 6 bases, the J end by 2 bases, with 12 bases between. The CDR3: CASRVGAITDTQYF. DNA for the CDR3: TGTGCCAGCAGGGTAGGGGCTATCACAGATACGCAGTATTTT.

V and J are TRBV7-9 and TRBJ1-4, with TRBD1 as a possible D gene (5 bases). This CDR3 contains 15 residues. The V end was cut by 5 bases, the J end by 7 bases, with 17 bases between. The V gene's germline CDR1 is SEHNR and CDR2 FQNEAQ (reference sequence). The CDR3, as DNA: TGTGCCAGCAGCACTGTCGGGACGGCCATTGAAAAACTGTTTTTT. This encodes CASSTVGTAIEKLFF.

The chain carries TRBV18 and TRBJ2-3; perhaps TRBD2 as D (6 bases). CDR1 is KGHSH and CDR2 is LQKENI in the germline V gene. Trimming took off 2 bases at V and 8 bases at J, with 14 bases between the two ends. The CDR3 loop spans 14 amino acids. CDR3 loop: CASSPDSPEGTQYF. DNA for the CDR3: TGTGCCAGCTCACCAGATTCGCCGGAGGGTACGCAGTATTTT.

J is TRBJ2-1 and V is TRBV28; the D is unclear. Trimming stripped 3 bases from V and 0 bases from J, with 12 bases between. Germline CDR1 MDHEN, CDR2 SYDVKM. The CDR3 has 16 residues. The CDR3 nucleotides read TGTGCCAGCAGTTTGTTGGGTCAAAGCTCCTACAATGAGCAGTTCTTC. Encoded protein: CASSLLGQSSYNEQFF.

This sequence joins TRBV13 and TRBJ1-5; tentative D call: TRBD1 (5 bases). The V and J ends lost 0 bases and 5 bases respectively, with 8 bases between them. The CDR3 totals 14 residues. In germline, CDR1 is PRHDT, CDR2 FYEKMQ (reference sequence). This CDR3 is CASSLGQGDQPQHF. As DNA, the CDR3 is TGTGCCAGCAGCTTAGGGCAGGGCGATCAGCCCCAGCATTTT.

This clone was recorded only once. This rearrangement joins TRBV4-2 to TRBJ2-7; possible D gene TRBD2, 5 bases. CDR1 is LGHNA, CDR2 YNFKEQ, per germline. The V and J ends lost 2 bases and 2 bases respectively, with 16 bases between them. The CDR3 consists of 16 residues. The CDR3 spells CASSQISREWPYEQYF. The CDR3, as DNA: TGTGCCAGCAGCCAAATTTCGAGGGAGTGGCCCTACGAGCAGTACTTC.

The chain is built from TRBV2 and TRBJ2-7; D might be TRBD1 (5 bases). The CDR3 has 11 amino acids. Germline V gives CDR1 SNHLY, CDR2 FYNNEI. Trimming pared 8 bases from V and 3 bases from J, leaving 8 bases between. As DNA, the CDR3 is TGTGCCAGCGGTGGACACTACGAGCAGTACTTC. The encoded protein is CASGGHYEQYF.

The chain combines TRBV5-1 with TRBJ1-3, with 7 bases matching TRBD1. Germline V CDR1 and CDR2: SGHRS, YFSETQ. V was pared by 4 bases and J by 3 bases, with 10 bases of the junction left unmatched. The CDR3 runs to 16 residues. In nucleotides, the CDR3 is TGCGCCAGCAGCCAAGGGGGCAAGTTCGGTGGAAACACCATATATTTT. Translating gives CASSQGGKFGGNTIYF.

This chain links TRBV2 with TRBJ2-7; D possibly corresponds to TRBD2 (6 bases). The V end lost 6 bases, the J end lost 0 bases, and 12 bases lay between the germline ends. This CDR3 has 14 amino acids. Per the germline V gene, CDR1 is SNHLY and CDR2 is FYNNEI. The CDR3 spells CASRGGMGSYEQYF. In DNA, the CDR3 is TGTGCCAGCAGAGGAGGGATGGGCTCCTACGAGCAGTACTTC.

The chain links TRBV4-1 to TRBJ1-5; 7 nucleotides align to TRBD1. Unmatched junction bases numbered 9, after V lost 0 bases and J lost 4 bases. CDR3 length: 17 residues. The germline V gene has CDR1 MGHRA and CDR2 YSYEKL. Here the CDR3 reads CASSQEPGGSTNQPQHF. The CDR3 coding sequence is TGCGCCAGCAGCCAAGAGCCAGGGGGGAGTACTAATCAGCCCCAGCATTTT.

This clone came up once. The chain is built from TRBV19 and TRBJ2-7, with D maybe TRBD1 (6 bases). The CDR3 loop spans 12 amino acids. Trimming left V 1 base short and J 6 bases short, with 7 bases between. Germline V lookup: CDR1 LNHDA, CDR2 SQIVND (reference sequence). CDR3 sequence (DNA): TGTGCCAGTAGTATAGTGGGGGCCGAGCAGTACTTC. Its translation: CASSIVGAEQYF.